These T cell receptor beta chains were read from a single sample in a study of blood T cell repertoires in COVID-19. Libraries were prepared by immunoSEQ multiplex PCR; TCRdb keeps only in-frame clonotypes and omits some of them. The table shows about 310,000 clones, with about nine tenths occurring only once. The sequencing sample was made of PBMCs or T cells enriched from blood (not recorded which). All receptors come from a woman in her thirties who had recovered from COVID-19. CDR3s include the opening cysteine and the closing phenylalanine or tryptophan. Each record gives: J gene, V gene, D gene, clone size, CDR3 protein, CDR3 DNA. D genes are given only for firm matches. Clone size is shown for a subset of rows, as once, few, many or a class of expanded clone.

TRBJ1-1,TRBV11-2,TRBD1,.,CASSSTGGAFF,TGTGCCAGCAGCTCTACAGGGGGAGCTTTCTTT
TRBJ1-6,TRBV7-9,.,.,CASSLETGPKESPLHF,TGTGCCAGCAGCTTAGAGACAGGTCCTAAGGAGTCACCCCTCCACTTT
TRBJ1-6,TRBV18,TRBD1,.,CASSPPGQVHSPLHF,TGTGCCAGCTCACCACCCGGACAGGTCCACTCACCCCTCCACTTT
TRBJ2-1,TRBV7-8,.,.,CASSSGAVHNEQFF,TGTGCCAGCAGCTCAGGAGCGGTTCACAATGAGCAGTTCTTC
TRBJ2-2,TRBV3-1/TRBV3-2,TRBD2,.,CASSQSSGSFIGELFF,TGTGCCAGCAGCCAATCTAGCGGGAGTTTTATCGGGGAGCTGTTTTTT
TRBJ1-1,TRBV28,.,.,CASSLFEGGFEAFF,TGTGCCAGCAGTTTATTTGAGGGAGGGTTTGAAGCTTTCTTT
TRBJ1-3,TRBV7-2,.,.,CASSLQGYYGNTIYF,TGTGCCAGCAGCTTGCAGGGGTACTATGGAAACACCATATATTTT
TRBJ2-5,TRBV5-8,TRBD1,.,CASSSRDRGRVGETQYF,TGTGCCAGCAGCTCACGGGACAGGGGGCGCGTAGGAGAGACCCAGTACTTC
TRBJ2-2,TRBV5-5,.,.,CASSLLLRAAGELFF,TGTGCCAGCAGCTTGTTGCTCAGGGCTGCCGGGGAGCTGTTTTTT
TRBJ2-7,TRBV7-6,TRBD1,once,CASSRRTGDVYEQYF,TGTGCCAGCAGCCGCCGGACAGGAGACGTCTACGAGCAGTACTTC
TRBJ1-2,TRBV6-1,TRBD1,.,CASSEALLVIGRQGEDGYTF,TGTGCCAGCAGTGAAGCGCTTCTAGTTATTGGCCGACAGGGAGAAGATGGCTACACCTTC
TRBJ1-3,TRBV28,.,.,CASTDPGGDRNTIYF,TGTGCCAGCACTGACCCCGGGGGAGATAGAAACACCATATATTTT
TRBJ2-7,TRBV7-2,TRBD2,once,CASSLATGTRGEQYF,TGTGCCAGCAGCTTAGCAACCGGGACTAGAGGCGAGCAGTACTTC
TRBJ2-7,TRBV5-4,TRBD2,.,CASSSSGSSYEQYF,TGTGCCAGCAGCTCTAGCGGAAGCTCCTACGAGCAGTACTTC
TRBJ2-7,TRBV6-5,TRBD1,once,CASSYSGTGGHEQYF,TGTGCCAGCAGTTACTCCGGAACAGGGGGCCACGAGCAGTACTTC
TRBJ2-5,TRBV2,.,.,CASRPRTGWGGTQYF,TGTGCCAGCAGGCCTAGAACAGGGTGGGGGGGGACCCAGTACTTC
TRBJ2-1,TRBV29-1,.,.,CSVYGLRTSYNEQFF,TGCAGCGTTTACGGACTGAGGACCTCCTACAATGAGCAGTTCTTC
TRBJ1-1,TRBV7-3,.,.,CASSRSGQGTDEAFF,TGTGCCAGCAGCCGAAGTGGGCAGGGGACGGATGAAGCTTTCTTT
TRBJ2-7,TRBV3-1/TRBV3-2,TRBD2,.,CASSQGPTSGRFHEQYF,TGTGCCAGCAGCCAAGGTCCTACTAGCGGGAGGTTCCACGAGCAGTACTTC
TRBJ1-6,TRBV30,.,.,CAWNGNNSPLHF,TGTGCCTGGAATGGCAATAATTCACCCCTCCACTTT
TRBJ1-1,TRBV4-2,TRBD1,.,CASSQGTGPQMNTEAFF,TGTGCCAGCAGCCAAGGGACAGGACCCCAAATGAACACTGAAGCTTTCTTT
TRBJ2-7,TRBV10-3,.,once,CAISVQADEQYF,TGTGCCATCAGTGTCCAAGCGGACGAGCAGTACTTC
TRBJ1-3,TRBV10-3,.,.,CAISVLQGNEGNTIYF,TGTGCCATCAGTGTCCTACAGGGTAATGAAGGAAACACCATATATTTT
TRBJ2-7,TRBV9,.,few,CASSGLGGLAVYEQYF,TGTGCCAGCAGCGGCTTGGGGGGGCTAGCGGTCTACGAGCAGTACTTC
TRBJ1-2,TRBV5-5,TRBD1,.,CASSWTGYGYTF,TGTGCCAGCAGCTGGACAGGGTATGGCTACACCTTC
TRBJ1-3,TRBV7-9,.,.,CASSLRSGNTIYF,TGTGCCAGCAGCCTTCGTTCTGGAAACACCATATATTTT
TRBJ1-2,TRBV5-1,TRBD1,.,CASSSDRVGYTF,TGCGCCAGCAGCTCAGACAGGGTCGGCTACACCTTC
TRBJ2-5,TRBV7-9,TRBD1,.,CASSLFTGGETQYF,TGTGCCAGCAGCTTATTTACAGGGGGAGAGACCCAGTACTTC
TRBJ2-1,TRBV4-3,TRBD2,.,CASSQVGGTSGYPLNEQFF,TGCGCCAGCAGCCAAGTGGGGGGGACTAGCGGCTATCCCCTCAATGAGCAGTTCTTC
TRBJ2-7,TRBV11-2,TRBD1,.,CASSSIRGRDRGLYEQYF,TGTGCCAGCAGCTCCATAAGAGGTCGGGACAGGGGACTTTACGAGCAGTACTTC
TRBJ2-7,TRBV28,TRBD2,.,CASRGTSGSQYEQYF,TGTGCCAGCAGGGGGACTAGCGGGAGTCAATACGAGCAGTACTTC
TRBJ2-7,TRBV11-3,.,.,CASSLEAGMTYEQYF,TGTGCCAGCAGCTTAGAGGCGGGGATGACCTACGAGCAGTACTTC
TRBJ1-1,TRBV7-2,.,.,CASSLSSTVRAAFF,TGTGCCAGCAGCTTATCTTCAACGGTCAGGGCAGCTTTCTTT
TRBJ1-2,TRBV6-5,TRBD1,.,CASSYWDRGLDGYTF,TGTGCCAGCAGTTACTGGGACAGGGGACTCGATGGCTACACCTTC
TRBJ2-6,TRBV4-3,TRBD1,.,CASSQSGTGGFYGANVLTF,TGCGCCAGCAGCCAATCCGGGACAGGGGGATTTTATGGGGCCAACGTCCTGACTTTC
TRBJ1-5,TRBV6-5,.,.,CASSYGGGQPQHF,TGTGCCAGCAGTTACGGGGGCGGTCAGCCCCAGCATTTT
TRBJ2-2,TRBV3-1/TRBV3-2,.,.,CASSQAGTLPGGELFF,TGTGCCAGCAGCCAGGCCGGGACTCTTCCGGGCGGGGAGCTGTTTTTT
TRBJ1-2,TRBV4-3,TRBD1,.,CASSQDLTPGTGIWYGYTF,TGCGCCAGCAGCCAAGATCTAACCCCGGGGACAGGGATATGGTATGGCTACACCTTC
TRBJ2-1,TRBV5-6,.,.,CASSLVLGVTSSYNEQFF,TGTGCCAGCAGCTTGGTCTTAGGGGTCACGAGCTCCTACAATGAGCAGTTCTTC
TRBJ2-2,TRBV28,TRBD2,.,CASSGGANTGELFF,TGTGCCAGCTCGGGGGGAGCGAACACCGGGGAGCTGTTTTTT
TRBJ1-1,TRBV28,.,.,CASNQRAEKGFF,TGTGCCAGCAACCAGAGGGCGGAGAAGGGTTTCTTT
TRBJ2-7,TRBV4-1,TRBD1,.,CASSQPETGVVNSEQYF,TGCGCCAGCAGCCAACCTGAAACAGGGGTGGTGAACTCCGAGCAGTACTTC
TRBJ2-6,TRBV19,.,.,CASSISVAGANVLTF,TGTGCCAGTAGTATCTCCGTTGCTGGGGCCAACGTCCTGACTTTC
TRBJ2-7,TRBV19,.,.,CASSPSLDSYYEQYF,TGTGCCAGTAGTCCGTCATTGGACAGCTACTACGAGCAGTACTTC
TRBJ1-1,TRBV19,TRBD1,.,CASGAAGGTEAFF,TGTGCCAGTGGGGCAGCAGGGGGGACTGAAGCTTTCTTT
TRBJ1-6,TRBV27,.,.,CASSFRGLAPLHF,TGTGCCAGCAGTTTTCGGGGTCTGGCACCCCTCCACTTT